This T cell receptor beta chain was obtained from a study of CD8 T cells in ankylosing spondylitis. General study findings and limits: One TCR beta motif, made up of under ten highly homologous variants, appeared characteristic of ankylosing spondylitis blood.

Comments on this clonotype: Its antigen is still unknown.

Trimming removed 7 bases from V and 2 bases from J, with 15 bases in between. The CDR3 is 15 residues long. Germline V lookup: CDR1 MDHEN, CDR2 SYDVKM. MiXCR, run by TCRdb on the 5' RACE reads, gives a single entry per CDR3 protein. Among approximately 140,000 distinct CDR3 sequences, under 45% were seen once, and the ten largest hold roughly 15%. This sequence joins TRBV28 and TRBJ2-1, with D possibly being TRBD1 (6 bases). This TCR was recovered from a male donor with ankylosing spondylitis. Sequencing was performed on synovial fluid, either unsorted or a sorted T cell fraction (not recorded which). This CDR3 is CASNTYRVTYNEQFF. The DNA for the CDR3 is TGTGCCAGCAATACTTACAGGGTTACCTACAATGAGCAGTTCTTC.